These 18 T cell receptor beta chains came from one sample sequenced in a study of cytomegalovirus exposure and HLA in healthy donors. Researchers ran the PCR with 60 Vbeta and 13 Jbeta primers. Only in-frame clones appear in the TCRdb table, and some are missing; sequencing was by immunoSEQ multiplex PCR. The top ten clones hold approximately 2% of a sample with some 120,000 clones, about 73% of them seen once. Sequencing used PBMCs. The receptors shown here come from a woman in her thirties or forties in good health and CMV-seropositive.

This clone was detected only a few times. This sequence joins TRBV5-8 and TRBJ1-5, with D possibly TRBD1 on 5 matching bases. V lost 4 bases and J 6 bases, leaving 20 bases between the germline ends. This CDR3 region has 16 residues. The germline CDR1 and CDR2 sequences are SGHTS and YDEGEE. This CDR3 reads CASSRKTGGFAQPQHF. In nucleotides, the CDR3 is TGTGCCAGCAGCCGGAAGACGGGGGGGTTTGCTCAGCCCCAGCATTTT.

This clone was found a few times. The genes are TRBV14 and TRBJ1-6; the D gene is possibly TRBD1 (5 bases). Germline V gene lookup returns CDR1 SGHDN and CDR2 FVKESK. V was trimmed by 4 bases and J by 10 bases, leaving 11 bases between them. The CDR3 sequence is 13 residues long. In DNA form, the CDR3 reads TGTGCCAGCAGCCTTACTCGGGGGTCACCCCTCCACTTT. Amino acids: CASSLTRGSPLHF.

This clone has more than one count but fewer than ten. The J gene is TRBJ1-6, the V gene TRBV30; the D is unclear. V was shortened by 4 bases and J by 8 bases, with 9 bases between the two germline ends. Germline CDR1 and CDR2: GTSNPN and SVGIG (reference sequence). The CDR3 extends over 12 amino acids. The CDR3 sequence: CAWTRDDSPLHF. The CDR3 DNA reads TGTGCCTGGACCCGAGATGATTCACCCCTCCACTTT. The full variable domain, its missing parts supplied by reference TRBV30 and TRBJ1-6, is SQTIHQWPATLVQPVGSPLSLECTVEGTSNPNLYWYRQAAGRGLQLLFYSVGIGQISSEVPQNLSASRPQDRQFILSSKKLLLSDSGFYLCAWTRDDSPLHFGNGTRLTVT.

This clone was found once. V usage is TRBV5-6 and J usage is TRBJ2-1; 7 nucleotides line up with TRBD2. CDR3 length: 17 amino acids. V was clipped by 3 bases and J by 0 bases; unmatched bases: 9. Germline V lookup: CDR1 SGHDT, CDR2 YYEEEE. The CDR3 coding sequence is TGTGCCAGCAGCTCAGATCTAGCGGAAAGCTCCTACAATGAGCAGTTCTTC. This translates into CASSSDLAESSYNEQFF.

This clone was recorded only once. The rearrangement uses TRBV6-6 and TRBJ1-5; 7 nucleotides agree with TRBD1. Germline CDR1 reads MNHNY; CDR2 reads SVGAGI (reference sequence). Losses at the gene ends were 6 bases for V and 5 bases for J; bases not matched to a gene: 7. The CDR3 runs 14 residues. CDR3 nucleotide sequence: TGTGCCAGCAGGTCCCGGGACAGCGATCAGCCCCAGCATTTT. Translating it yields CASRSRDSDQPQHF.

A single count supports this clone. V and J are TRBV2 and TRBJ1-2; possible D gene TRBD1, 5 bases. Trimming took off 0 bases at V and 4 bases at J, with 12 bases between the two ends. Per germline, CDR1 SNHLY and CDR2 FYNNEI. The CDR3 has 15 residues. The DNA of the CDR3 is TGTGCCAGCAGTGAAGCGGGGGGAGTACGCTATGGCTACACCTTC. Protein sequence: CASSEAGGVRYGYTF.

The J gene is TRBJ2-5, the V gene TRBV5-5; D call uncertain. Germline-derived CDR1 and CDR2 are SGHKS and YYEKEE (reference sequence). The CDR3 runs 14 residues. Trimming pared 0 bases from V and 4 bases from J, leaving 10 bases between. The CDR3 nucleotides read TGTGCCAGCAGCTTGGGGGCGATGGGAGAGACCCAGTACTTC. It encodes CASSLGAMGETQYF. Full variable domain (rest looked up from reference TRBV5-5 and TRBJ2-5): DAGVTQSPTHLIKTRGQQVTLRCSPISGHKSVSWYQQVLGQGPQFIFQYYEKEERGRGNFPDRFSARQFPNYSSELNVNALLLGDSALYLCASSLGAMGETQYFGPGTRLLVL.

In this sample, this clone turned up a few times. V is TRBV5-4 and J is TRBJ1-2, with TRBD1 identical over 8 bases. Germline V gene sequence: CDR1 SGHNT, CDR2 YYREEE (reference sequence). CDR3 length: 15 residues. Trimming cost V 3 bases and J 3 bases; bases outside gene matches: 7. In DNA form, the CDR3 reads TGTGCCAGCAGCTCGTCAGGGGGCCTATACTATGGCTACACCTTC. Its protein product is CASSSSGGLYYGYTF.

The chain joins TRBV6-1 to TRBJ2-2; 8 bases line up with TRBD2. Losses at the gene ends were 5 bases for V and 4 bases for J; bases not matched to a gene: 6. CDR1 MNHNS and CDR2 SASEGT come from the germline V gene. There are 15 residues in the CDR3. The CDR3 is CASSLKLAATGELFF. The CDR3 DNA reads TGTGCCAGCAGTTTGAAACTAGCGGCCACCGGGGAGCTGTTTTTT.

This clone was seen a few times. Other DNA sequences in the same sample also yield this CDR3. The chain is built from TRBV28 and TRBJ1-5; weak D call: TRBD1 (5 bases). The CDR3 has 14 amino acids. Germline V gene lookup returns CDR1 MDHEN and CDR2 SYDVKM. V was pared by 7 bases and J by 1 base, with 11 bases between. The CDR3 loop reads CASTFGGSNQPQHF. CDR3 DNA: TGTGCCAGCACCTTCGGGGGAAGCAATCAGCCCCAGCATTTT.

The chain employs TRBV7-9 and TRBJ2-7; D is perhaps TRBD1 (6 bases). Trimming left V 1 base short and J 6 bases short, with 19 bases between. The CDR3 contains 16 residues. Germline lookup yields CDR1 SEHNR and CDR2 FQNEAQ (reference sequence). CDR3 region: CASSLVGVGGSGEQYF. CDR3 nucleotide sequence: TGTGCCAGCAGCTTAGTCGGGGTAGGGGGATCGGGCGAGCAGTACTTC.

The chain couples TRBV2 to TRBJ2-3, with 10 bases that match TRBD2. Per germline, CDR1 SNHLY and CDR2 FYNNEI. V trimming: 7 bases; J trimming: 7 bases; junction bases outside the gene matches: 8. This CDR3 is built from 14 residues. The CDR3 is CASMYSGGRYTQYF. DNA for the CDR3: TGTGCCAGCATGTATAGCGGGGGGCGTTATACGCAGTATTTT.

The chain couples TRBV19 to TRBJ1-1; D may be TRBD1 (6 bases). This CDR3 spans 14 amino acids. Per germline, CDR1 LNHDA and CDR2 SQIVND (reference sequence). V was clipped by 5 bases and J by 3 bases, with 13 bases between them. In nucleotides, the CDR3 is TGTGCCAGTAGTCCCCGACAGGAGCACACTGAAGCTTTCTTT. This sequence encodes CASSPRQEHTEAFF.

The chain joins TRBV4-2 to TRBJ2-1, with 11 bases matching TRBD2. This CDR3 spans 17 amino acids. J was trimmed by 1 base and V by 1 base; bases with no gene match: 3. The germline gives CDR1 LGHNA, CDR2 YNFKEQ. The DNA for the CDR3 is TGTGCCAGCAGCCAAGGATTAGCGGGAGGGTCCTACAATGAGCAGTTCTTC. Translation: CASSQGLAGGSYNEQFF.

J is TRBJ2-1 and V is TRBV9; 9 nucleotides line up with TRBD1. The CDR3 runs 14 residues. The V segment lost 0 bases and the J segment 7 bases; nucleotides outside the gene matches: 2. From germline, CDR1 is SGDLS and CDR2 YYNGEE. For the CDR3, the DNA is TGTGCCAGCAGCGTAGGTGGACAGGGGAATGAGCAGTTCTTC. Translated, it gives CASSVGGQGNEQFF.

The CDR3 DNA follows: TGTGCCAGCAGCACGACAGGGAATGACTACGAGCAGTACTTC. Translating gives CASSTTGNDYEQYF. The rearrangement joins TRBV4-2 to TRBJ2-5; 7 bases match TRBD1. The J call may not be correct, given that the DNA end is closer to TRBJ2-7. This CDR3 region has 14 residues. CDR1 LGHNA and CDR2 YNFKEQ come from the germline V gene.

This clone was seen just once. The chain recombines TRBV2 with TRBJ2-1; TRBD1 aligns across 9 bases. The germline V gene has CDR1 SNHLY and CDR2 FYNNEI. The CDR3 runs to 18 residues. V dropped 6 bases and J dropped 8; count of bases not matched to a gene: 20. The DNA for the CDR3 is TGTGCCAGCAGCGGACAGGGGTTTTTTTTGGGAGGAGCGGATGAGCAGTTCTTC. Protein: CASSGQGFFLGGADEQFF. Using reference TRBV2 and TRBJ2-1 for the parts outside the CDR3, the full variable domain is EPEVTQTPSHQVTQMGQEVILRCVPISNHLYFYWYRQILGQKVEFLVSFYNNEISEKSEIFDDQFSVERPDGSNFTLKIRSTKLEDSAMYFCASSGQGFFLGGADEQFFGPGTRLTVL.

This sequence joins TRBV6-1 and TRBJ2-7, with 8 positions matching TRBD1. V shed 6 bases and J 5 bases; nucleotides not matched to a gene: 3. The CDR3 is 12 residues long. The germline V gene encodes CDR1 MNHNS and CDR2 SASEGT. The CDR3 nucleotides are TGTGCCAGCAGAAACAGGGGGAACGAGCAGTACTTC. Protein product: CASRNRGNEQYF.